A single sample gave rise to the 17 T cell receptor beta chains below, sequenced in a study of early T cells in non-severe SARS-CoV-2 infection (dated by TCRdb to the early 2020s). Libraries were built with 5' RACE. The sample was run on a NextSeq 500. TCRdb applied fastp at Q25 and MiXCR to the public reads, then kept only in-frame beta chains. Each entry is one CDR3 protein sequence, shown with its most common DNA and genes. This sample has about 76,000 distinct CDR3 sequences in its table, and roughly a sixth of those were observed once. The ten largest clones capture roughly an eighth of the sample. Sequencing input: whole blood. These receptors were obtained from an adult who was a healthcare worker with PCR-confirmed SARS-CoV-2 infection or an uninfected control (not recorded which).

V and J are TRBV7-2 and TRBJ1-1, with D tentatively TRBD1 (5 bases). CDR1 is SGHTA and CDR2 is FQGNSA in the germline V gene. Between the trimmed V and J ends, which lost 1 base and 1 base, there was a span of 7 bases. This CDR3 region has 14 residues. CDR3 sequence: CASSLDRRNTEAFF. CDR3 nucleotide sequence: TGTGCCAGCAGCTTAGACAGGAGGAACACTGAAGCTTTCTTT.

This clonotype was seen a handful of times. V and J are TRBV29-1 and TRBJ1-2; 7 positions match TRBD1. Germline-derived CDR1 and CDR2 are SQVTM and ANQGSEA. V shed 7 bases and J 6 bases; nucleotides not matched to a gene: 8. The CDR3 loop spans 12 amino acids. This chain's CDR3 is CSDQWTGDGYTF. The CDR3 DNA follows: TGCAGCGACCAGTGGACAGGAGATGGCTACACCTTC.

This clonotype was observed a few times. The chain recombines TRBV19 with TRBJ1-1, with 10 bases lining up with TRBD1. The germline CDR1 and CDR2 sequences are LNHDA and SQIVND (reference sequence). V gave up 4 bases and J gave up 0 bases; unmatched junction bases: 5. The CDR3 covers 16 residues. CDR3: CASSTGTGAMNTEAFF. In DNA, the CDR3 is TGTGCCAGTAGTACAGGGACAGGGGCTATGAACACTGAAGCTTTCTTT.

This clonotype has a count of ten or more. The chain carries TRBV11-1 and TRBJ2-2; TRBD2 agrees at 13 bases. In germline, CDR1 is SGHAT, CDR2 FQDESV (reference sequence). The CDR3 has 17 residues. J lost 7 bases, V lost 3 bases, and 8 bases had no gene match. CDR3 protein: CASSFPTSGRADGELFF. CDR3 DNA sequence: TGTGCCAGCAGCTTCCCCACTAGCGGGAGGGCCGACGGGGAGCTGTTTTTT.

This clonotype showed up just a few times. V usage is TRBV20-1 and J usage is TRBJ2-2; 7 bases agree with TRBD1. V dropped 4 bases and J dropped 6; count of bases not matched to a gene: 11. This CDR3 has 15 residues. Germline-derived CDR1 and CDR2 are DFQATT and SNEGSKA (reference sequence). Written as DNA, the CDR3 is TGCAGTGCTATCGAGGGGACAGAAAGGCCCGGGGAGCTGTTTTTT. Its protein product is CSAIEGTERPGELFF.

This clonotype has a handful of counts. The rearrangement joins TRBV24-1 to TRBJ2-1; tentatively, D is TRBD1 (5 bases). The CDR3 loop spans 17 amino acids. The germline CDR1 and CDR2 sequences are KGHDR and SFDVKD. V lost 2 bases, J lost 1 base, and 14 bases lay in between. The CDR3 region is CATSDYPRQGSYNEQFF. The CDR3 DNA follows: TGTGCCACCAGTGATTACCCCAGGCAGGGTTCCTACAATGAGCAGTTCTTC.

CDR3 region: CASRREGGEAFF. CDR3 coding DNA: TGTGCCAGCCGTAGGGAGGGCGGTGAAGCTTTCTTT. This chain connects TRBV6-1 to TRBJ1-1; D call uncertain. CDR1 is MNHNS and CDR2 is SASEGT in the germline V gene. The CDR3 sequence is 12 residues long. V was pared by 8 bases and J by 7 bases, with 14 bases between.

This clonotype was counted a few times. V and J are TRBV28 and TRBJ2-3; D uncertain. The CDR3 totals 14 residues. Trimming removed 3 bases from V and 2 bases from J, with 9 bases in between. Per germline, CDR1 MDHEN and CDR2 SYDVKM. CDR3 in amino acids: CASSFGGNTDTQYF. The CDR3 DNA sequence: TGTGCCAGCAGTTTTGGCGGCAACACAGATACGCAGTATTTT.

This clonotype has just a few counts. The rearrangement joins TRBV11-3 to TRBJ1-6; a possible D gene is TRBD1 (6 bases). The germline V gene has CDR1 SGHNT and CDR2 YENEEA. The CDR3 spans 16 residues. V lost 0 bases and J lost 6, with 12 bases in between. The CDR3 bases are TGTGCCAGCAGCTTAGATTTGGGGGGCGCTAATTCACCCCTCCACTTT. This gives the protein CASSLDLGGANSPLHF.

This clonotype was found a few times. This chain uses TRBV28 with TRBJ2-7; D is possibly TRBD1 (6 bases). Trimming pared 6 bases from V and 5 bases from J, leaving 20 bases between. This CDR3 spans 15 amino acids. Germline V gene sequence: CDR1 MDHEN, CDR2 SYDVKM. DNA for the CDR3: TGTGCCAGCAGACCCCCCAATGACAGGCGGCACGAGCAGTACTTC. Translation: CASRPPNDRRHEQYF.

This chain joins TRBV28 and TRBJ2-5; 11 bases fit TRBD1. This CDR3 is built from 13 residues. Trimming removed 5 bases from V and 5 bases from J; junction bases left unmatched: 1. Germline assignment: CDR1 MDHEN and CDR2 SYDVKM. The CDR3 nucleotides read TGTGCCAGCAGTCGGGACAGGGGGGAGACCCAGTACTTC. It translates to CASSRDRGETQYF.

This clonotype was seen at least ten times. The CDR3 DNA follows: TGTGCCAGCAGTCCACGGGGTACTTGGCGGGAGGGGCTGAATGAGCAGTTCTTC. Encoded protein: CASSPRGTWREGLNEQFF. The J gene is TRBJ2-1, the V gene TRBV7-6; 9 positions match TRBD2. V was clipped by 6 bases and J by 7 bases; unmatched bases: 19. Per germline, CDR1 SGHVS and CDR2 FNYEAQ. This CDR3 has 18 amino acids.

This clonotype has just a few counts. A junction boundary mismatches the germline segment, possibly from a read error. V is TRBV7-2 and J is TRBJ2-5; TRBD1 might be the D (9 bases). Per germline, CDR1 SGHTA and CDR2 FQGNSA. The CDR3 is made up of 14 amino acids. CDR3 in DNA: TGTGCCAGCAGCATAGCGGGACAGGGCGAGACCCAGTACTTC. Protein product: CASSIAGQGETQYF.

The chain recombines TRBV12-3 or TRBV12-4 with TRBJ1-6; D is unclear. V was trimmed by 3 bases and J by 11 bases, leaving 8 bases between them. The CDR3 covers 12 residues. The CDR3 spells CASSFADTPLHF. The CDR3 DNA is TGTGCCAGCAGTTTTGCAGATACACCCCTCCACTTT.

There are many counts of this clonotype. The gene calls are TRBV3-1 and TRBJ2-1; TRBD2 matches 11 bases. Losses at the gene ends were 5 bases for V and 9 bases for J; bases not matched to a gene: 6. CDR1 is LGHDT, CDR2 YNNKEL, per germline (reference sequence). The CDR3 is made up of 14 amino acids. The CDR3 sequence is CASSATSGSSEQFF. The CDR3 DNA reads TGTGCCAGCAGCGCCACTAGCGGGAGTAGTGAGCAGTTCTTC.

The table lists this clonotype with many counts. The V call is TRBV30, the J call TRBJ2-7; the D is unclear. V dropped 3 bases and J dropped 2 bases, with 14 bases sitting between them. Germline assignment: CDR1 GTSNPN and CDR2 SVGIG (reference sequence). CDR3 length: 14 amino acids. CDR3 coding DNA: TGTGCCTGGAGATGGGGATTCGGCGCCTACGAGCAGTACTTC. Amino acid sequence: CAWRWGFGAYEQYF.

This clonotype has a count of ten or more. The V and J genes are TRBV7-9 and TRBJ1-2, with D possibly matching TRBD1 (6 bases). Germline V gene sequence: CDR1 SEHNR, CDR2 FQNEAQ (reference sequence). V was clipped by 7 bases and J by 8 bases, with 23 bases between them. The length of the CDR3 is 15 residues. For the CDR3, the DNA is TGTGCCAGCATCCCCGGGGGGGCTCCGCTGGCAGGCTACACCTTC. Translation: CASIPGGAPLAGYTF.